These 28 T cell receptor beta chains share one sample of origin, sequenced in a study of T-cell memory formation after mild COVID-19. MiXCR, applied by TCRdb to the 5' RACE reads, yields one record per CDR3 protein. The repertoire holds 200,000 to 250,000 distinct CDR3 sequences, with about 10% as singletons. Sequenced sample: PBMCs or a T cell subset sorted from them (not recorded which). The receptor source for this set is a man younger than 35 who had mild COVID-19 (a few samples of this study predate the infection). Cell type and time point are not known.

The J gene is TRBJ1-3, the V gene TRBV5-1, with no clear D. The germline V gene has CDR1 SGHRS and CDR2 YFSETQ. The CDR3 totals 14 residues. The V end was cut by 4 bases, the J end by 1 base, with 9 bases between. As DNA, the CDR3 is TGCGCCAGCAGCCCGACGGTTTCTGGAAACACCATATATTTT. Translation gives CASSPTVSGNTIYF.

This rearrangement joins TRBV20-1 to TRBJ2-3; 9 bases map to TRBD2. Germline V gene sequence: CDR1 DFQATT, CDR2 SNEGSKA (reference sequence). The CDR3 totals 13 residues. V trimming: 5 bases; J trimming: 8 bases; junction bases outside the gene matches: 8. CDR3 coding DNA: TGCAGTGCTGGCATCTCGGGACTAGCTACGCAGTATTTT. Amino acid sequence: CSAGISGLATQYF.

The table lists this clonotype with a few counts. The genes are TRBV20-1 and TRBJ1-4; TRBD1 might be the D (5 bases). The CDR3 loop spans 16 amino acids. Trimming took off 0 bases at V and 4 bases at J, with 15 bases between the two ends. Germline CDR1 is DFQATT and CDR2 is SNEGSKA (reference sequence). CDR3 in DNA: TGCAGTGCTAGAGATCTTTATGGGACCGGTAATGAAAAACTGTTTTTT. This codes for CSARDLYGTGNEKLFF.

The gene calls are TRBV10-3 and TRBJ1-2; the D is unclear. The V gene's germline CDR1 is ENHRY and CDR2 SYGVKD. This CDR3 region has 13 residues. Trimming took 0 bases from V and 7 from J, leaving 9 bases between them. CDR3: CAISESLSSGYTF. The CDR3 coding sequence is TGTGCCATCAGTGAGTCCCTCTCGTCTGGCTACACCTTC.

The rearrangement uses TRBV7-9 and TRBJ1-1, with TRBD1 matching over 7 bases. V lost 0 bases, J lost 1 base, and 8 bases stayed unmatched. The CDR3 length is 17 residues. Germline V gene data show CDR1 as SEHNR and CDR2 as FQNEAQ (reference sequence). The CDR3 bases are TGTGCCAGCAGCTTAGCCAGGGGGACACCTAAGAACACTGAAGCTTTCTTT. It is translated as CASSLARGTPKNTEAFF.

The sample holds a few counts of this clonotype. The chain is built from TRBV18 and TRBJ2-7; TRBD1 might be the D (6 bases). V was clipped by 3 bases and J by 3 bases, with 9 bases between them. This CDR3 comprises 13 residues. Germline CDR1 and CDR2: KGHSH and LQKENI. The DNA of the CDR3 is TGTGCCAGCTCACCCGGACAGCTCTACGAGCAGTACGTC. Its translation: CASSPGQLYEQYV.

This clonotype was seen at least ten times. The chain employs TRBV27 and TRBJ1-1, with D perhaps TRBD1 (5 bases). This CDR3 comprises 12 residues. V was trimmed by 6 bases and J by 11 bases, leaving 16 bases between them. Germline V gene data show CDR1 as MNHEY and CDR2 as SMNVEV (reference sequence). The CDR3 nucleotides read TGTGCCAGCAGGACGGGGGAAAGTAAGGCTTTCTTT. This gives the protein CASRTGESKAFF.

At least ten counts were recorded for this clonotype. This chain's CDR3 is CASSQRGPGQSTDTQYF. The DNA of the CDR3 is TGCGCCAGCAGCCAACGCGGGCCGGGACAAAGCACAGATACGCAGTATTTT. This chain uses TRBV4-3 with TRBJ2-3; D may be TRBD1 (6 bases). Between the trimmed V and J ends, which lost 2 bases and 0 bases, there was a span of 15 bases. The CDR3 is 17 amino acids. CDR1 is LGHNA and CDR2 is YSLEER in the germline V gene.

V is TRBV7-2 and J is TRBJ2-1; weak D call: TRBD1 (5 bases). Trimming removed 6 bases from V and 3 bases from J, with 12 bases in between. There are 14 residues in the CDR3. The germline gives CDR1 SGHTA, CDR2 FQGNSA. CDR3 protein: CASSKLGVYNEQFF. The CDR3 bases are TGTGCCAGCAGTAAGTTAGGGGTCTACAATGAGCAGTTCTTC.

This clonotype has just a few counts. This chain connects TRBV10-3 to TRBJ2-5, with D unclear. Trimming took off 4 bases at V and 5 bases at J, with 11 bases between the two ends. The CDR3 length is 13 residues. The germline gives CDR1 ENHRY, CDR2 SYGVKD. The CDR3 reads CAISVPLRETQYF. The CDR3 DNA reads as TGTGCCATCAGTGTCCCCCTTCGGGAGACCCAGTACTTC.

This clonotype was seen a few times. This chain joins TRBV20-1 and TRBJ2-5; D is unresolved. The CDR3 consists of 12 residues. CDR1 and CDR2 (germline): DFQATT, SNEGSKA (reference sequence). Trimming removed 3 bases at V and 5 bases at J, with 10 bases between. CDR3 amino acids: CSARGLLETQYF. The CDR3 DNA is TGCAGTGCTAGGGGCCTGCTGGAGACCCAGTACTTC.

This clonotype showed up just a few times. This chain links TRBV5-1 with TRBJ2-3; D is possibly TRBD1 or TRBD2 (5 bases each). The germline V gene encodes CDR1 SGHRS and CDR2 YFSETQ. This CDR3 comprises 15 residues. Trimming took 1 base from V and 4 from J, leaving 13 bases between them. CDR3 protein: CASSLRGVGADTQYF. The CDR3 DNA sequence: TGCGCCAGCAGCTTGAGAGGGGTCGGCGCAGATACGCAGTATTTT.

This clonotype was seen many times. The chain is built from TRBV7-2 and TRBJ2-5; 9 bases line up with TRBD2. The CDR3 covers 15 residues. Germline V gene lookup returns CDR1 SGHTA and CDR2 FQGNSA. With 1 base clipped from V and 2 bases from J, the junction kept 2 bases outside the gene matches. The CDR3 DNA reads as TGTGCCAGCAGCTTAGAAGCGGGAGGACAAGAGACCCAGTACTTC. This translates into CASSLEAGGQETQYF.

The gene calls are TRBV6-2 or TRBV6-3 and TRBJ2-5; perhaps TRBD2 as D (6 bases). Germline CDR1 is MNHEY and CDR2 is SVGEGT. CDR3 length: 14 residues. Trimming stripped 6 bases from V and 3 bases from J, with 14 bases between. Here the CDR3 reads CASSRSSGEETQYF. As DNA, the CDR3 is TGTGCCAGCAGCAGATCCTCGGGGGAAGAGACCCAGTACTTC.

The DNA for the CDR3 is TGTGCCAGCAGCAAACCGGGGCACACCCCCACCTCTAACTATGGCTACACCTTC. This translates into CASSKPGHTPTSNYGYTF. V gene TRBV21-1 combines with J gene TRBJ1-2; TRBD1, the table's D call, was not compared with the DNA. TRBV21-1 constitutes a pseudogene. The CDR3 has 18 residues.

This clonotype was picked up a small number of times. This CDR3 is CSPREGNGETQYF. The DNA for the CDR3 is TGCAGTCCCAGGGAAGGGAATGGGGAGACCCAGTACTTC. This chain connects TRBV20-1 to TRBJ2-5, with D maybe TRBD1 (5 bases). Deletions cut 8 bases from V and 5 bases from J, with 18 bases between. CDR1 is DFQATT, CDR2 SNEGSKA, per germline (reference sequence). The CDR3 sequence is 13 residues long.

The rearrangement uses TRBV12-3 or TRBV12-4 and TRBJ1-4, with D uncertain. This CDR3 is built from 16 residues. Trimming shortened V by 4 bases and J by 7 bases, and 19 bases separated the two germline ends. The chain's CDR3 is CASSSYLEGTREKLFF. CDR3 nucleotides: TGTGCCAGCAGTTCCTACCTTGAAGGTACCCGTGAAAAACTGTTTTTT.

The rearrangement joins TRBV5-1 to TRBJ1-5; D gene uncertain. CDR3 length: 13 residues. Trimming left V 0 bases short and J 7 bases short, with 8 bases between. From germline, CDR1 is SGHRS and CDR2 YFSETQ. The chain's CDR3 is CASSLAPGQPQHF. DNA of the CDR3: TGCGCCAGCAGCTTGGCCCCGGGCCAGCCCCAGCATTTT.

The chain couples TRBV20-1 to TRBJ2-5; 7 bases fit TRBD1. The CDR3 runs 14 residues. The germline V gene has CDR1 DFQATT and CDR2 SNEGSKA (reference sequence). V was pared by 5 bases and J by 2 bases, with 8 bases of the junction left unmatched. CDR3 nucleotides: TGCAGTGCTGAATGGGACAGTAAACAAGAGACCCAGTACTTC. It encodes CSAEWDSKQETQYF.

The CDR3 sequence: CASFPLGTGMSGANVLTF. The CDR3 coding sequence is TGTGCCAGCTTTCCTCTTGGGACAGGGATGTCTGGGGCCAACGTCCTGACTTTC. The chain recombines TRBV28 with TRBJ2-6; 9 nucleotides match TRBD1. V shed 8 bases, J shed 1 base, and the junction held 12 bases outside the gene matches. Germline V gives CDR1 MDHEN, CDR2 SYDVKM. This CDR3 comprises 18 residues.

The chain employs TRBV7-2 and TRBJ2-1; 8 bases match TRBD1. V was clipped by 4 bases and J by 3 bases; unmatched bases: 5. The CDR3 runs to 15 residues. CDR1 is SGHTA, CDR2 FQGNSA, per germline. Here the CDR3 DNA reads TGTGCCAGCAGCTATGGACAGGGCTTCTACAATGAGCAGTTCTTC. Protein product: CASSYGQGFYNEQFF.

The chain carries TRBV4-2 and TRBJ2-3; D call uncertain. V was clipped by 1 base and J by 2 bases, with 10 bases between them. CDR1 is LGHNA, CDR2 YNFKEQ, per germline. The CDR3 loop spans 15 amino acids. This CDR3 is CASSQGNGYTDTQYF. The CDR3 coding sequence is TGTGCCAGCAGCCAAGGAAACGGATACACAGATACGCAGTATTTT.

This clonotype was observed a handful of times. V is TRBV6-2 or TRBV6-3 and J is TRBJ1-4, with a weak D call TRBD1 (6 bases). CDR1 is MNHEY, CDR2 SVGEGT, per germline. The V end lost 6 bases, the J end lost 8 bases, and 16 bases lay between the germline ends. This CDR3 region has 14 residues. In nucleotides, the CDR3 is TGTGCCAGCAGAACCTCTACAGGACAGGAAAAACTGTTTTTT. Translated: CASRTSTGQEKLFF.

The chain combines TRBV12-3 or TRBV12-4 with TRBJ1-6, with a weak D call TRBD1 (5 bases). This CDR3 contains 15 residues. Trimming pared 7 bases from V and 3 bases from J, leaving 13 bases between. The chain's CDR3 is CASTPGRNYNSPLHF. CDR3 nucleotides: TGTGCCAGCACCCCGGGACGGAACTATAATTCACCCCTCCACTTT.

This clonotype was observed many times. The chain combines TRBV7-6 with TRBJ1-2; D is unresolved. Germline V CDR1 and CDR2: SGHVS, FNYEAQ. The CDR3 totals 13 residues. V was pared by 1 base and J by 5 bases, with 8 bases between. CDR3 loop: CASSLGQEYGYTF. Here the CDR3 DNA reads TGTGCCAGCAGCTTAGGGCAGGAGTATGGCTACACCTTC.

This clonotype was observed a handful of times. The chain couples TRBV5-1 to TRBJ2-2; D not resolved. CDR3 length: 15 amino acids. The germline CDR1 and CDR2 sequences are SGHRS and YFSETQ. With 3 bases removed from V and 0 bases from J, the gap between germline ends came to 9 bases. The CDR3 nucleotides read TGCGCCAGCAGCTCATCAGGACCGAACACCGGGGAGCTGTTTTTT. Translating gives CASSSSGPNTGELFF. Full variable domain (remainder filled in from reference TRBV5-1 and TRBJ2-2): KAGVTQTPRYLIKTRGQQVTLSCSPISGHRSVSWYQQTPGQGLQFLFEYFSETQRNKGNFPGRFSGRQFSNSRSEMNVSTLELGDSALYLCASSSSGPNTGELFFGEGSRLTVL.

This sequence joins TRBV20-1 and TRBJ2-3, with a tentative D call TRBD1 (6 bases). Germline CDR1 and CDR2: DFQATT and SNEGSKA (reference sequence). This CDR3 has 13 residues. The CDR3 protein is CSLRTVGIDTQYF. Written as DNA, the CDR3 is TGCAGCCTTCGGACAGTTGGAATAGATACGCAGTATTTT.

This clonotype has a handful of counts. CDR3 protein: CASSSDRFYYGYTF. The CDR3 DNA reads TGTGCCAGCAGTTCAGACAGGTTCTACTATGGCTACACCTTC. V gene TRBV12-3 or TRBV12-4 combines with J gene TRBJ1-2; possibly TRBD1 for D (6 bases). The CDR3 totals 14 residues. V lost 4 bases and J 3 bases, leaving 12 bases between the germline ends.